A selection of T cell receptor beta chains follows, all from one sample in a study of PD-1 blockade in classical Hodgkin lymphoma. Measured with immunoSEQ multiplex PCR; TCRdb has only the in-frame clones, and not every one. The sample lists about 93,000 clones, about three quarters occurring once. The sample here was peripheral blood mononuclear cells (PBMCs), taken before the fourth cycle of nivolumab. All receptors come from a human donor with classical Hodgkin lymphoma. The CDR3 runs from the conserved cysteine through the conserved F or W. Fields, in order: CDR3 length, V gene, clone size, J gene, D gene, CDR3 protein, CDR3 DNA. A D gene is named only where the DNA matches it firmly. A clone size is listed for some rows: how often the clone was seen (once, few, many), or a class if it is expanded.

length: 16
V: TRBV28
size: NA
J: TRBJ2-2
D: TRBD1
CDR3: CASNAPGQRNTGELFF
DNA: TGTGCCAGCAACGCCCCGGGACAGAGAAACACCGGGGAGCTGTTTTTT

length: 13
V: TRBV5-1
size: NA
J: TRBJ1-1
D: NA
CDR3: CASSLRPNTEAFF
DNA: TGCGCCAGCAGCTTGAGACCGAACACTGAAGCTTTCTTT

length: 13
V: TRBV30
size: few
J: TRBJ1-1
D: NA
CDR3: CAWSVLMNTEAFF
DNA: TGTGCCTGGAGTGTCCTGATGAACACTGAAGCTTTCTTT

length: 14
V: TRBV19
size: NA
J: TRBJ1-3
D: NA
CDR3: CASSRLDSGNTIYF
DNA: TGTGCCAGTAGCCGACTAGACTCTGGAAACACCATATATTTT

length: 14
V: TRBV27
size: NA
J: TRBJ2-7
D: NA
CDR3: CASSLKQGPYEQYF
DNA: TGTGCCAGCAGTTTAAAGCAGGGCCCCTACGAGCAGTACTTC

length: 16
V: TRBV5-1
size: NA
J: TRBJ1-3
D: TRBD1
CDR3: CASSLATTGGGNTIYF
DNA: TGCGCCAGCAGCTTGGCAACGACAGGGGGTGGAAACACCATATATTTT

length: 12
V: TRBV19
size: once
J: TRBJ1-2
D: NA
CDR3: CASRRGNYGYTF
DNA: TGTGCCAGTAGGCGAGGGAACTATGGCTACACCTTC

length: 15
V: TRBV2
size: NA
J: TRBJ2-3
D: TRBD2
CDR3: CASSEGRGGVDTQYF
DNA: TGTGCCAGCAGTGAGGGGCGGGGGGGCGTAGATACGCAGTATTTT

length: 13
V: TRBV6-6
size: NA
J: TRBJ1-4
D: NA
CDR3: CASKVRGNEKLFF
DNA: TGTGCCAGCAAAGTGCGGGGAAACGAAAAACTGTTTTTT

length: 14
V: TRBV7-9
size: NA
J: TRBJ1-1
D: NA
CDR3: CASSLGHQNTEAFF
DNA: TGTGCCAGCAGCCTAGGACACCAGAACACTGAAGCTTTCTTT

length: 17
V: TRBV19
size: once
J: TRBJ1-5
D: NA
CDR3: CASSISDSSYSNQPQHF
DNA: TGTGCCAGTAGTATTTCCGACAGCTCCTATAGCAATCAGCCCCAGCATTTT

length: 15
V: TRBV14
size: NA
J: TRBJ2-7
D: NA
CDR3: CASSQGRDFNYEQYF
DNA: TGTGCCAGCAGCCAAGGGAGAGATTTTAACTACGAGCAGTACTTC

length: 16
V: TRBV7-2
size: NA
J: TRBJ1-2
D: TRBD1
CDR3: CASSFVGTGGSYGYTF
DNA: TGTGCCAGCAGCTTTGTGGGTACAGGGGGGAGCTATGGCTACACCTTC

length: 14
V: TRBV5-1
size: NA
J: TRBJ1-1
D: NA
CDR3: CASSFGQLGTEAFF
DNA: TGCGCCAGCAGCTTTGGACAGCTGGGGACTGAAGCTTTCTTT

length: 13
V: TRBV5-6
size: NA
J: TRBJ2-5
D: NA
CDR3: CASSFYGQETQYF
DNA: TGTGCCAGCAGCTTCTACGGGCAAGAGACCCAGTACTTC

length: 13
V: TRBV28
size: NA
J: TRBJ2-5
D: NA
CDR3: CASSFSREETQYF
DNA: TGTGCCAGCAGTTTTAGCAGAGAGGAGACCCAGTACTTC

length: 16
V: TRBV18
size: few
J: TRBJ2-1
D: TRBD1
CDR3: CASSPRTGGAYNEQFF
DNA: TGTGCCAGCTCACCTAGGACAGGGGGCGCCTACAATGAGCAGTTCTTC

length: 13
V: TRBV6-5
size: NA
J: TRBJ1-1
D: NA
CDR3: CASSRWRGTEAFF
DNA: TGTGCCAGCAGTCGATGGAGGGGAACTGAAGCTTTCTTT

length: 15
V: TRBV7-2
size: NA
J: TRBJ2-2
D: NA
CDR3: CASSLAGSPTGELFF
DNA: TGTGCCAGCAGCTTAGCCGGGAGCCCCACCGGGGAGCTGTTTTTT

length: 16
V: TRBV9
size: NA
J: TRBJ2-1
D: TRBD1
CDR3: CASSRRGDRGYNEQFF
DNA: TGTGCCAGCAGCCGACGGGGGGACAGGGGTTACAATGAGCAGTTCTTC

length: 17
V: TRBV28
size: NA
J: TRBJ2-3
D: TRBD2
CDR3: CASSLGGLAGTTDTQYF
DNA: TGTGCCAGCAGTTTAGGGGGACTAGCGGGAACCACAGATACGCAGTATTTT

length: 14
V: TRBV7-9
size: NA
J: TRBJ2-7
D: TRBD2
CDR3: CASNLAGVAYEQYF
DNA: TGTGCCAGCAACTTAGCGGGAGTGGCATACGAGCAGTACTTC

length: 13
V: TRBV5-6
size: NA
J: TRBJ1-2
D: NA
CDR3: CASSLGQSYGYTF
DNA: TGTGCCAGCAGCTTGGGACAAAGCTATGGCTACACCTTC

length: 14
V: TRBV19
size: few
J: TRBJ2-2
D: NA
CDR3: CASSIFGGPGELFF
DNA: TGTGCCAGTAGTATCTTTGGGGGCCCCGGGGAGCTGTTTTTT

length: 13
V: TRBV2
size: NA
J: TRBJ1-2
D: NA
CDR3: CASSVALRNGYTF
DNA: TGTGCCAGCAGTGTAGCCCTGCGCAATGGCTACACCTTC

length: 17
V: TRBV7-6
size: once
J: TRBJ2-2
D: TRBD1
CDR3: CASSLMKGQGNTGELFF
DNA: TGTGCCAGCAGCTTAATGAAGGGACAGGGGAACACCGGGGAGCTGTTTTTT

length: 15
V: TRBV6-1
size: NA
J: TRBJ2-7
D: NA
CDR3: CASIPQGRATYEQYF
DNA: TGTGCCAGCATTCCTCAGGGGAGGGCAACCTACGAGCAGTACTTC

length: 14
V: TRBV4-2
size: NA
J: TRBJ2-1
D: NA
CDR3: CASSQWEADYEQFF
DNA: TGTGCCAGCAGCCAATGGGAAGCTGATTATGAGCAGTTCTTC

length: 14
V: TRBV9
size: NA
J: TRBJ2-1
D: TRBD2
CDR3: CASSVAGGRNEQFF
DNA: TGTGCCAGCAGCGTAGCGGGAGGTCGGAATGAGCAGTTCTTC